The 3 T cell receptor beta chains below were found in one sample sequenced in a study of cytomegalovirus exposure and HLA in healthy donors. PCR used 60 Vbeta primers and 13 Jbeta primers. Produced via immunoSEQ multiplex PCR; TCRdb's table is partial and in-frame only. This table has around 180,000 clones, approximately 81% appearing once. Sequenced input: PBMCs. These receptors were obtained from a male donor in good health and CMV-seronegative.

CDR3 residues: CASSLGHRVAKNIQYF. The CDR3 coding sequence is TGCGCCAGCAGCTTGGGACACAGGGTAGCCAAAAACATTCAGTACTTC. V and J are TRBV5-1 and TRBJ2-4; D might be TRBD1 (6 bases). There are 16 residues in the CDR3. Germline V gene sequence: CDR1 SGHRS, CDR2 YFSETQ. V dropped 0 bases and J dropped 0 bases, with 10 bases sitting between them.

The rearrangement joins TRBV5-1 to TRBJ2-3; unclear D gene. This CDR3 has 13 amino acids. With 6 bases removed from V and 2 bases from J, the gap between germline ends came to 10 bases. CDR1 is SGHRS and CDR2 is YFSETQ in the germline V gene. The CDR3 sequence is CASTKASTDTQYF. The CDR3 nucleotides read TGCGCCAGCACTAAAGCTTCCACAGATACGCAGTATTTT.

The chain employs TRBV28 and TRBJ2-7, with 7 nucleotides matching TRBD1. The germline V gene encodes CDR1 MDHEN and CDR2 SYDVKM. V shed 4 bases and J 2 bases; nucleotides not matched to a gene: 5. The CDR3 has 14 residues. CDR3 nucleotides: TGTGCCAGCAGTTACCGGGACAGTCCCTACGAGCAGTACTTC. As protein: CASSYRDSPYEQYF.